This T cell receptor beta chain was recovered during a study of T cell changes during pregnancy in multiple sclerosis. This clone has only one observation. This CDR3 contains 14 residues. CDR1 and CDR2 from the germline V gene are MNHEY and SMNVEV (reference sequence). The V end was cut by 5 bases, the J end by 4 bases, with 15 bases between. Profiled with immunoSEQ multiplex PCR; TCRdb holds only in-frame clones, not every one. The sample consists of about 61,000 clones, 90% of them appearing once. The source is a female donor in good health, enrolled as a control in a pregnancy study. This material consisted of peripheral blood, taken in the first trimester of pregnancy. This chain uses TRBV27 with TRBJ2-7; tentatively, D is TRBD1 (6 bases). CDR3 DNA sequence: TGTGCCAGCAGTAGAGCCGGGACACTATACGAGCAGTACTTC. It encodes CASSRAGTLYEQYF.